This T cell receptor (beta chain) was found in a study of control samples from healthy donors and cancer patients. TCRdb keeps only in-frame clones here, not all; method: immunoSEQ multiplex PCR. This sample has 150,000 to 200,000 clones, with roughly nine tenths found just once. Looked up from germline, CDR1 is MGHDK and CDR2 is SYGVNS. V was trimmed by 6 bases and J by 4 bases, leaving 16 bases between them. The CDR3 sequence is 14 residues long. The V and J genes are TRBV25-1 and TRBJ2-7; D might be TRBD2 (6 bases). Sequenced: blood. This sequence originates from a woman under 40 in good health. This chain's CDR3 is CASREGTRGYEQYF. Written as DNA, the CDR3 is TGTGCCAGCAGGGAGGGGACGAGGGGATACGAGCAGTACTTC.